The 18 T cell receptor beta chains given below trace back to one sample, sequenced in a study of a mutant IDH1 vaccine in newly diagnosed glioma. Assay: immunoSEQ multiplex PCR; the TCRdb copy retains only in-frame clones and omits some. The table has roughly 61,000 clones, 75% to 90% seen once. What these receptors recognize is not known. Regarding time point: week 11, during vaccination. Vaccinated patients received 300 ug of mutant IDH1 20-mer peptide per dose, with topical imiquimod. The specimen was PBMCs, collected from a glioma patient whose treatment included an IDH1 peptide vaccine. The receptors were gathered from a man aged 50 to 59 with glioma.

The genes are TRBV30 and TRBJ2-5; a possible D gene is TRBD2 (7 bases). The length of the CDR3 is 13 residues. The germline V and J ends were trimmed by 2 bases and 5 bases, with 12 bases remaining between them. Per the germline V gene, CDR1 is GTSNPN and CDR2 is SVGIG (reference sequence). In nucleotides, the CDR3 is TGTGCCTGGAGTCTGGGGGGGCCGGAGACCCAGTACTTC. Protein product: CAWSLGGPETQYF.

The chain carries TRBV28 and TRBJ1-1; D gene unclear. This CDR3 has 14 amino acids. Germline CDR1 and CDR2: MDHEN and SYDVKM. The V end was cut by 2 bases, the J end by 4 bases, with 11 bases between. Here the CDR3 reads CASSLRWIGTEAFF. The CDR3 coding sequence is TGTGCCAGCAGTTTACGGTGGATTGGCACTGAAGCTTTCTTT.

The sample holds a few counts of this clone. The V call is TRBV6-5, the J call TRBJ1-1; 7 bases agree with TRBD1. Germline CDR1 and CDR2: MNHEY and SVGAGI. This CDR3 region has 11 residues. Losses at the gene ends were 6 bases for V and 11 bases for J; bases not matched to a gene: 6. The CDR3 DNA sequence: TGTGCCAGCAGGAGGGGGACAGAGGCTTTCTTT. It codes for CASRRGTEAFF.

The chain couples TRBV10-3 to TRBJ2-3, with D possibly being TRBD2 (5 bases). V lost 6 bases and J 6 bases, leaving 10 bases between the germline ends. The CDR3 is 12 residues long. CDR1 and CDR2 from the germline V gene are ENHRY and SYGVKD. CDR3 loop: CAISPGEDTQYF. As DNA, the CDR3 is TGTGCCATCAGCCCCGGGGAGGATACGCAGTATTTT.

The J gene is TRBJ1-2, the V gene TRBV7-9, with D perhaps TRBD1 (6 bases). Germline values: CDR1 SEHNR, CDR2 FQNEAQ (reference sequence). V dropped 0 bases and J dropped 8 bases, with 13 bases sitting between them. This CDR3 is built from 14 residues. The CDR3 sequence is CASSLAPQGGGYTF. DNA of the CDR3: TGTGCCAGCAGCTTAGCGCCACAGGGAGGCGGCTACACCTTC.

The chain is built from TRBV9 and TRBJ2-7, with D possibly being TRBD1 or TRBD2 (5 bases each). The CDR3 runs to 15 residues. Germline values: CDR1 SGDLS, CDR2 YYNGEE. Trimming stripped 0 bases from V and 2 bases from J, with 12 bases between. The CDR3: CASSVGGGLAYEQYF. In DNA, the CDR3 is TGTGCCAGCAGCGTAGGTGGGGGTCTGGCCTACGAGCAGTACTTC. Using reference TRBV9 and TRBJ2-7 for the parts outside the CDR3, the full variable domain is DSGVTQTPKHLITATGQRVTLRCSPRSGDLSVYWYQQSLDQGLQFLIQYYNGEERAKGNILERFSAQQFPDLHSELNLSSLELGDSALYFCASSVGGGLAYEQYFGPGTRLTVT.

The V gene is TRBV19, the J gene TRBJ1-6; 9 nucleotides align to TRBD1. Germline V gives CDR1 LNHDA, CDR2 SQIVND (reference sequence). Unmatched junction bases numbered 4, after V lost 3 bases and J lost 7 bases. This CDR3 has 15 amino acids. CDR3: CASSIGTGPNSPLHF. In DNA form, the CDR3 reads TGTGCCAGTAGTATCGGGACAGGGCCCAATTCACCCCTCCACTTT.

V usage is TRBV5-4 and J usage is TRBJ1-2; weak D call: TRBD1 (5 bases). The CDR3 sequence is 12 residues long. Trimming pared 6 bases from V and 2 bases from J, leaving 8 bases between. From germline, CDR1 is SGHNT and CDR2 YYREEE (reference sequence). Here the CDR3 reads CASTPGNYGYTF. The CDR3 nucleotides are TGTGCCAGCACCCCAGGGAACTATGGCTACACCTTC.

The chain recombines TRBV5-5 with TRBJ1-6; D gene ambiguous. V lost 2 bases, J lost 8 bases, and 11 bases lay in between. CDR1 and CDR2 (germline): SGHKS, YYEKEE (reference sequence). The CDR3 extends over 14 amino acids. The CDR3, as DNA: TGTGCCAGCAGCTTCCCTGATGGGGATTCACCCCTCCACTTT. It yields the protein CASSFPDGDSPLHF.

The chain carries TRBV30 and TRBJ1-5; D uncertain. CDR3 length: 16 residues. Trimming removed 2 bases from V and 0 bases from J, with 14 bases in between. Germline values: CDR1 GTSNPN, CDR2 SVGIG (reference sequence). The CDR3 sequence is CAWSPGYDVSNQPQHF. In DNA, the CDR3 is TGTGCCTGGAGTCCGGGGTACGACGTTAGCAATCAGCCCCAGCATTTT.

The gene calls are TRBV21-1 and TRBJ2-7; whether TRBD1, the table's D call, matches the DNA was not checked. TRBV21-1 is annotated as a pseudogene. The CDR3 contains 17 residues. The CDR3 protein is CASSKDRWTPSSYEQYF. In nucleotides, the CDR3 is TGTGCCAGCAGCAAGGACAGGTGGACTCCAAGCTCCTACGAGCAGTACTTC.

J is TRBJ1-5 and V is TRBV9; D remains ambiguous. Germline loops: CDR1 SGDLS, CDR2 YYNGEE. This CDR3 comprises 14 residues. Trimming removed 0 bases from V and 3 bases from J, with 7 bases in between. The CDR3 nucleotides read TGTGCCAGCAGCGTAGAAGGTGTCAATCAGCCCCAGCATTTT. Residues: CASSVEGVNQPQHF.

In DNA form, the CDR3 reads TGTGCCACCAGCAGAGACGTGGGCAATCAGCCCCAGCATTTT. Translated, it gives CATSRDVGNQPQHF. The chain is built from TRBV15 and TRBJ1-5, with D unclear. This CDR3 has 14 residues. V gave up 0 bases and J gave up 2 bases, with 5 bases separating them. The germline CDR1 and CDR2 sequences are LNHNV and YYDKDF (reference sequence).

The chain has TRBV25-1 and TRBJ2-7; the D is unclear. Trimming left V 6 bases short and J 3 bases short, with 12 bases between. This CDR3 is built from 13 residues. The germline CDR1 and CDR2 sequences are MGHDK and SYGVNS. DNA for the CDR3: TGTGCCAGCAGGGCGGCAGCTAGCTACGAGCAGTACTTC. This translates into CASRAAASYEQYF.

The CDR3 region has the DNA TGTGCCATCAGTGTGCAGGAGGGATCACCCCTCCACTTT. Protein: CAISVQEGSPLHF. This chain uses TRBV10-3 with TRBJ1-6; D unresolved. CDR1 is ENHRY, CDR2 SYGVKD, per germline. This CDR3 comprises 13 residues. V was trimmed by 4 bases and J by 10 bases, leaving 11 bases between them.

This clone was counted a few times. The chain is built from TRBV29-1 and TRBJ1-1, with a weak D call TRBD1 (5 bases). Germline-derived CDR1 and CDR2 are SQVTM and ANQGSEA. Trimming took 6 bases from V and 2 from J, leaving 7 bases between them. CDR3 size: 11 residues. In DNA form, the CDR3 reads TGCAGCGTAAGGGGCAACACTGAAGCTTTCTTT. This gives the protein CSVRGNTEAFF.

This chain uses TRBV15 with TRBJ2-7; D possibly corresponds to TRBD2 (5 bases). Trimming removed 0 bases at V and 0 bases at J, with 6 bases between. There are 14 residues in the CDR3. CDR1 and CDR2 from the germline V gene are LNHNV and YYDKDF (reference sequence). The CDR3 reads CATSREGSSYEQYF. CDR3 DNA sequence: TGTGCCACCAGCAGAGAAGGGAGCTCCTACGAGCAGTACTTC.

The chain couples TRBV4-1 to TRBJ1-5, with D possibly TRBD1 on 5 matching bases. The CDR3 is made up of 16 amino acids. V was cut by 1 base and J by 0 bases, with 10 bases left in between. CDR1 is MGHRA and CDR2 is YSYEKL in the germline V gene. This CDR3 is CASSQVSGVSNQPQHF. CDR3 nucleotide sequence: TGCGCCAGCAGCCAAGTATCGGGGGTTAGCAATCAGCCCCAGCATTTT.